What follows is one T cell receptor beta chain and its context. The data belong to a study of patients and donors after allogeneic stem cell transplantation. The CDR3 spans 14 residues. V dropped 4 bases and J dropped 5; count of bases not matched to a gene: 9. Germline CDR1 is SGHRS and CDR2 is YFSETQ. In TCRdb, the RT-PCR reads were re-called with MiXCR into one record per CDR3 protein. In the table there are hundreds of thousands of distinct CDR3 sequences, approximately 16% of which are singletons. The receptor comes from a human donor who was either an allogeneic HSCT recipient or a stem cell or donor lymphocyte infusion donor (not recorded which). It is not recorded whose cells these are; they may come from a transplant donor. Material: blood, either unsorted or a sorted T cell fraction (not recorded which). The chain links TRBV5-1 to TRBJ2-7, with 7 positions matching TRBD2. This CDR3 reads CASSGTSAGNEQYF. The DNA of the CDR3 is TGCGCCAGCAGCGGAACTAGCGCTGGGAACGAGCAGTACTTC.